This T cell receptor beta chain is drawn from a study of blood T cell repertoires in COVID-19. For the study at large: Acute-phase and convalescent COVID-19 samples originated in the United States, Italy and Spain. T cells, B-cell-depleted T cells, or PBMCs supplied cDNA or gDNA.

The Seattle patients, enrolled during active infection, were followed longitudinally. CDR1 is MNHNY, CDR2 SVGAGI, per germline (reference sequence). V lost 5 bases and J lost 6; bases outside the gene matches: 3. The CDR3 spans 12 residues. In the authors' methods: Estimation of nucleated cell counts was performed using reference gene primer amplification. TCRdb's table, derived via immunoSEQ multiplex PCR, lists solely in-frame clones and lacks some. From that table come the V and J calls and clone size; the DNA was used to work out D and trimming. The repertoire includes about 220,000 clones, over 75% of them detected once, and approximately 2.4% sits in the top ten.

Sample: peripheral blood. This receptor was identified in a woman between 65 and 79 years old with COVID-19, enrolled during active disease. The chain uses TRBV6-6 and TRBJ1-2; 7 nucleotides match TRBD1. The CDR3 DNA reads as TGTGCCAGCAGTCGGACAGGCCATGGCTACACCTTC. This encodes CASSRTGHGYTF.